These 22 T cell receptor beta chains originate from one sample sequenced in a study of patients and donors after allogeneic stem cell transplantation. A single record per CDR3 protein comes from TCRdb applying MiXCR to the RT-PCR reads. The sample yields about 960,000 distinct CDR3 sequences, about a sixth seen once. Sequenced: blood, either unsorted or a sorted T cell fraction (not recorded which). Receptors were obtained from a human donor who was either an allogeneic HSCT recipient or a stem cell or donor lymphocyte infusion donor (not recorded which). It is not recorded whose cells these are; they may come from a transplant donor.

This clonotype was seen more than once but under ten times. J is TRBJ2-1 and V is TRBV6-1, with D possibly matching TRBD2 (6 bases). V was cut by 8 bases and J by 2 bases, with 16 bases left in between. The CDR3 runs 15 residues. Per germline, CDR1 MNHNS and CDR2 SASEGT. Here the CDR3 reads CASRPRTTPYNEQFF. In DNA, the CDR3 is TGTGCCAGCCGACCACGGACTACTCCCTACAATGAGCAGTTCTTC.

This clonotype has just a few counts. The chain carries TRBV20-1 and TRBJ1-2; 7 positions agree with TRBD1. V dropped 5 bases and J dropped 1; count of bases not matched to a gene: 4. Germline V gene sequence: CDR1 DFQATT, CDR2 SNEGSKA (reference sequence). This CDR3 is 13 amino acids long. The CDR3 reads CSAPGTDNYGYTF. CDR3 sequence (DNA): TGCAGTGCTCCTGGGACAGATAACTATGGCTACACCTTC.

V is TRBV27 and J is TRBJ1-1; D remains unclear. The CDR3 is 13 residues long. Trimming removed 3 bases from V and 4 bases from J, with 9 bases in between. Germline CDR1 and CDR2: MNHEY and SMNVEV (reference sequence). CDR3 sequence reads: CASSFEWLTEAFF. Written as DNA, the CDR3 is TGTGCCAGCAGTTTCGAGTGGCTCACTGAAGCTTTCTTT.

This chain joins TRBV6-1 and TRBJ1-1; D is uncertain. Germline lookup yields CDR1 MNHNS and CDR2 SASEGT. Trimming took off 3 bases at V and 7 bases at J, with 12 bases between the two ends. CDR3 length equals 13 residues. The DNA of the CDR3 is TGTGCCAGCAGTGAGACTTGGACGCATGAAGCTTTCTTT. As protein: CASSETWTHEAFF.

The sample holds a few counts of this clonotype. This chain connects TRBV29-1 to TRBJ2-3; D possibly matches TRBD1 or TRBD2 (5 bases each). V dropped 0 bases and J dropped 0 bases, with 13 bases sitting between them. The CDR3 has 16 amino acids. Germline assignment: CDR1 SQVTM and CDR2 ANQGSEA. In nucleotides, the CDR3 is TGCAGCGTTGAAGATCGTCCGGGGCTAAGCACAGATACGCAGTATTTT. Protein product: CSVEDRPGLSTDTQYF.

V is TRBV10-3 and J is TRBJ2-7; 9 bases are shared with TRBD2. Losses at the gene ends were 3 bases for V and 1 base for J; bases not matched to a gene: 7. Germline V gene lookup returns CDR1 ENHRY and CDR2 SYGVKD. This CDR3 spans 16 amino acids. CDR3 region: CAISDPRTSVSYEQYF. CDR3 DNA: TGTGCCATCAGTGACCCCAGGACTAGCGTATCCTACGAGCAGTACTTC.

This clonotype was observed a few times. This chain links TRBV20-1 with TRBJ1-5, with D possibly TRBD1 on 5 matching bases. Trimming left V 3 bases short and J 1 base short, with 16 bases between. Germline loops: CDR1 DFQATT, CDR2 SNEGSKA (reference sequence). This CDR3 region has 16 residues. DNA of the CDR3: TGCAGTGCTAGCCTATTGCAGCCAGGGAGCAATCAGCCCCAGCATTTT. Encoded protein: CSASLLQPGSNQPQHF.

This clonotype occurred many times. The rearrangement joins TRBV6-5 to TRBJ1-5; D ambiguous. CDR3 length: 15 amino acids. Per the germline V gene, CDR1 is MNHEY and CDR2 is SVGAGI. V lost 2 bases and J 7 bases, leaving 15 bases between the germline ends. This chain's CDR3 is CASSYEGSSTQPQHF. The CDR3 nucleotides read TGTGCCAGCAGTTACGAGGGCTCCTCTACCCAGCCCCAGCATTTT.

A word on this clonotype: A read error may produce the germline difference seen at one junction end. This chain joins TRBV6-5 and TRBJ2-7; TRBD2 aligns across 8 bases. The CDR3 has 11 residues. CDR1 is MNHEY and CDR2 is SVGAGI in the germline V gene. The chain's CDR3 is CASSNGRGFKF. CDR3 bases: TGTGCCAGCAGCAACGGGAGGGGTTTCAAGTTC.

The rearrangement uses TRBV20-1 and TRBJ2-7; 14 nucleotides agree with TRBD2. Germline loops: CDR1 DFQATT, CDR2 SNEGSKA (reference sequence). The CDR3 spans 18 residues. The V and J ends lost 2 bases and 6 bases, in that order; junction bases with no gene match: 15. CDR3: CSARTNGLAGGGPREQYF. Written as DNA, the CDR3 is TGCAGTGCTAGAACCAATGGACTAGCGGGAGGTGGCCCTCGCGAGCAGTACTTC.

Comment on this clonotype: It is unclear where the CDR3 begins or ends on the DNA, so no DNA is shown, and the CDR3 is as TCRdb lists it. The chain is built from TRBV10-3 and TRBJ1-1. The CDR3 is 15 amino acids in total, end residues counted. Germline V gene data show CDR1 as ENHRY and CDR2 as SYGVKD. This chain's CDR3 is CAISEFFGLNTEAFF.

This clonotype appeared a few times. The chain has TRBV5-1 and TRBJ1-4; maybe TRBD1 (5 bases). Germline CDR1 reads SGHRS; CDR2 reads YFSETQ. CDR3 length equals 15 residues. Between the trimmed V and J ends, which lost 4 bases and 7 bases, there was a span of 17 bases. This CDR3 reads CASSRDEAEGEKLFF. CDR3 DNA sequence: TGCGCCAGCAGCCGGGACGAGGCCGAGGGTGAAAAACTGTTTTTT.

The V and J genes are TRBV25-1 and TRBJ2-3; 7 bases line up with TRBD1. The CDR3 is 15 amino acids. V shed 3 bases and J 3 bases; nucleotides not matched to a gene: 6. CDR1 is MGHDK and CDR2 is SYGVNS in the germline V gene. Here the CDR3 DNA reads TGTGCCAGCAGTGACCCCCGACAGGGAACAGATACGCAGTATTTT. Translated: CASSDPRQGTDTQYF.

J is TRBJ2-1 and V is TRBV29-1; 8 nucleotides align to TRBD2. V was pared by 6 bases and J by 6 bases, with 10 bases of the junction left unmatched. Germline assignment: CDR1 SQVTM and CDR2 ANQGSEA. The CDR3 covers 14 residues. The CDR3 spells CSVRLAGGPNEQFF. CDR3 nucleotide sequence: TGCAGCGTCAGGTTGGCGGGAGGTCCCAATGAGCAGTTCTTC.

The sample holds many counts of this clonotype. CDR3 region: CASSLRTRGTDTQYF. CDR3 DNA sequence: TGTGCCAGCAGTTTACGGACACGGGGCACAGATACGCAGTATTTT. The V gene is TRBV12-3 or TRBV12-4, the J gene TRBJ2-3; the D gene is possibly TRBD1 (5 bases). V was shortened by 2 bases and J by 1 base, with 10 bases between the two germline ends. The CDR3 covers 15 residues.

This chain links TRBV12-3 or TRBV12-4 with TRBJ2-2, with 13 bases fitting TRBD2. This CDR3 spans 19 amino acids. The trim removed 5 bases at V and 0 bases at J, leaving 9 bases unmatched. For the CDR3, the DNA is TGTGCCAGCAGTCCCCGCCGACTAGCGGGAGGCTCGAACACCGGGGAGCTGTTTTTT. This translates into CASSPRRLAGGSNTGELFF.

Notes on this clonotype: An end of the junction does not agree with germline; a read error may underlie this. The chain recombines TRBV30 with TRBJ1-1; D is undetermined. CDR1 is GTSNPN, CDR2 SVGIG, per germline (reference sequence). This CDR3 contains 13 residues. CDR3 DNA: TGTGCCTGGAGCCACGACCCGAACACTGAAGCCTTCTTT. It yields the protein CAWSHDPNTEAFF.

This clonotype was seen at least ten times. The V gene is TRBV5-1, the J gene TRBJ2-7; TRBD2 is a possible D gene (6 bases). The germline V and J ends were trimmed by 0 bases and 3 bases, with 13 bases remaining between them. CDR3 length: 15 residues. Looked up from germline, CDR1 is SGHRS and CDR2 is YFSETQ. The CDR3 nucleotides are TGCGCCAGCAGCTTGGGTGGAGGGGCAGACTACGAGCAGTACTTC. The encoded protein is CASSLGGGADYEQYF.

The genes are TRBV6-2 or TRBV6-3 and TRBJ2-7; D is possibly TRBD1 (6 bases). Germline V gene sequence: CDR1 MNHEY, CDR2 SVGEGT. This CDR3 comprises 16 residues. V lost 2 bases and J lost 0, with 14 bases in between. CDR3 protein: CASSYRTVGFSYEQYF. The CDR3 DNA reads TGTGCCAGCAGTTACAGGACAGTGGGTTTCTCCTACGAGCAGTACTTC.

This clonotype was observed a few times. This chain joins TRBV30 and TRBJ1-3, with no clear D. The CDR3 is made up of 14 amino acids. The V gene's germline CDR1 is GTSNPN and CDR2 SVGIG (reference sequence). V was shortened by 0 bases and J by 0 bases, with 6 bases between the two germline ends. For the CDR3, the DNA is TGTGCCTGGAGTGTACGCGGCTCTGGAAACACCATATATTTT. Translated, it gives CAWSVRGSGNTIYF.

The chain has TRBV27 and TRBJ2-5, with D perhaps TRBD1 (6 bases). The V end was cut by 3 bases, the J end by 13 bases, with 24 bases between. CDR1 and CDR2 from the germline V gene are MNHEY and SMNVEV (reference sequence). CDR3 length: 15 residues. The CDR3 here is CASSFRAKTLGQLYF. Written as DNA, the CDR3 is TGTGCCAGCAGTTTCCGGGCCAAGACCCTGGGACAACTGTACTTC.

This clonotype has more than one count but fewer than ten. This sequence joins TRBV5-1 and TRBJ1-1; maybe TRBD1 (6 bases). Germline V gene sequence: CDR1 SGHRS, CDR2 YFSETQ. The V end was cut by 2 bases, the J end by 4 bases, with 12 bases between. This CDR3 contains 14 residues. CDR3 in amino acids: CASSFAGRGTEAFF. CDR3 bases: TGCGCCAGCAGCTTCGCCGGCAGGGGCACTGAAGCTTTCTTT.